This entry features one T cell receptor (beta chain) sequence. Its binding antigen is unknown. No base quality information exists; no much larger clone differs at one position. This sample was included in a study of T-cell reconstitution after alpha-beta-depleted transplantation in children (dated by TCRdb to the mid-2010s). In terms of the full investigation: T-cell immune reconstitution after TCRalphabeta/CD19-depleted allogeneic hematopoietic cell transplantation in children was quantitatively tracked in the study by means of TCR repertoire profiling.

CDR1 and CDR2 are drawn from the germline V gene (reference sequence): DFQATT, SNEGSKA. The junction shows trimming of 1 base on V and 2 bases on J, plus 9 bases between the germline ends. The CDR3 covers 14 residues, taking in both the cysteine and the phenylalanine. The sequence is cut down to CDR3 DNA, 42 bases in frame from base 1. Library construction relied on PCR. The sequencer listed for this sample is Illumina HiSeq 2500. Molecular barcoding was employed in the preparation of TCR libraries, with unique molecular identifiers being used to normalize TCRbeta repertoire quantification. The public reads were run again by TCRdb, first through fastp at Q25 and then through MiXCR, and only productive beta chains were kept. A single entry per CDR3 protein holds the most common genes and DNA from its merged rows. In all, the sample holds about 370,000 distinct CDR3 sequences, and over 20% of those were seen once. The ten largest clonotypes hold around 4% of the sample.

Here the sequenced sample was PBMCs from the stem cell graft donor, taken from the stem cell graft. The chain is encoded by TRBV20-1 joined to TRBJ2-1; there is no confident call for the D gene. This sequence was found in a human donor who donated a stem cell graft to a child with acute myeloid leukemia. Here the CDR3 is given as CSARGGDTYNEQFF. The DNA sequence follows: TGCAGTGCTAGAGGCGGTGACACCTACAATGAGCAGTTCTTC.